This is a list of T cell receptor beta chains from one sample in a study of CD8 T cells in Susac syndrome. TCRdb passed the immunoSEQ multiplex PCR reads through MiXCR, listing each CDR3 protein once. The table lists about 150,000 distinct CDR3 sequences, over 95% of them singletons. The sample taken for sequencing was CD8+ T cells from PBMCs. Receptors originate from a human donor with multiple sclerosis. Both conserved end residues are part of each CDR3. A D gene is named only where the DNA matches it firmly. Expanded clones get a size class; other rows say once, few or many, or leave the size out.

d_call j_call clone_size v_call cdr3_aa cdr3_nt
. TRBJ2-7 once TRBV19 CASSGGTGSSYEQYF TGTGCCAGTAGTGGTGGGACGGGGAGCTCCTACGAGCAGTACTTC
. TRBJ2-1 . TRBV29-1 CSGATRAPNEQFF TGCAGCGGTGCGACCCGGGCCCCCAATGAGCAGTTCTTC
. TRBJ2-3 . TRBV7-9 CASSTARDIRPEDTQYF TGTGCCAGCAGCACCGCCCGGGACATTAGGCCGGAAGATACGCAGTATTTT
. TRBJ1-5 . TRBV27 CASSLIRGDQPQHF TGTGCCAGCAGTCTAATCAGGGGTGATCAGCCCCAGCATTTT
TRBD2 TRBJ2-3 . TRBV12-3/TRBV12-4 CASSIGVAGGPGTDTQYF TGTGCCAGCAGCATCGGGGTAGCGGGGGGGCCGGGCACAGATACGCAGTATTTT
. TRBJ2-4 . TRBV7-9 CASSGGSLAKNIQYF TGTGCCAGCAGCGGGGGGAGCCTAGCCAAAAACATTCAGTACTTC
. TRBJ2-7 . TRBV5-6 CASSYGAGSTEQYF TGTGCCAGCAGTTACGGTGCCGGCTCGACCGAGCAGTACTTC
. TRBJ2-3 . TRBV7-9 CASSLVMGVLGTDTQYF TGTGCCAGCAGCTTAGTTATGGGCGTGCTGGGCACAGATACGCAGTATTTT
. TRBJ2-4 . TRBV13 CASSPDGLAKNIQYF TGTGCCAGCAGCCCGGACGGATTAGCCAAAAACATTCAGTACTTC
. TRBJ1-2 . TRBV14 CASSQEGHGDNYGYTF TGTGCCAGCAGCCAAGAGGGCCATGGAGATAACTATGGCTACACCTTC
. TRBJ2-5 . TRBV19 CASSARLEETQYF TGTGCCAGTAGTGCCCGACTGGAAGAGACCCAGTACTTC
. TRBJ2-2 . TRBV12-5 CASGYPGELFF TGTGCTAGTGGTTACCCCGGGGAGCTGTTTTTT
. TRBJ2-7 . TRBV29-1 CSVPRDDDEQYF TGCAGCGTCCCCCGGGACGACGACGAGCAGTACTTC
. TRBJ2-1 . TRBV2 CASREEDLEQFF TGTGCCAGCAGAGAAGAGGATCTAGAGCAGTTCTTC
TRBD1 TRBJ1-2 . TRBV3-1 CASSPQGASYGYTF TGTGCCAGCAGCCCCCAGGGGGCGAGCTATGGCTACACCTTC
TRBD1 TRBJ2-7 . TRBV6-5 CASSQQGHEQYF TGTGCCAGCAGTCAACAGGGGCACGAGCAGTACTTC
. TRBJ2-1 . TRBV29-1 CSVELPGEQFF TGCAGCGTTGAACTACCGGGTGAGCAGTTCTTC
TRBD1 TRBJ1-5 . TRBV12-5 CASAPQGQGAFGDQPQHF TGTGCTAGTGCCCCCCAGGGACAGGGAGCATTTGGTGATCAGCCCCAGCATTTT
TRBD1 TRBJ1-2 . TRBV11-2 CASSPPTGGFGYTF TGTGCCAGCAGCCCGCCGACAGGGGGCTTTGGCTACACCTTC
TRBD2 TRBJ2-5 . TRBV20-1 CSARGRLAGETQYF TGCAGTGCCAGGGGTCGGCTAGCGGGAGAGACCCAGTACTTC
. TRBJ2-7 . TRBV29-1 CSVILGGNEQYF TGCAGCGTTATACTGGGGGGAAACGAGCAGTACTTC
. TRBJ1-1 . TRBV6-5 CASSYRLGTSNTEAFF TGTGCCAGCAGTTACCGCCTAGGGACAAGTAACACTGAAGCTTTCTTT
. TRBJ2-7 . TRBV7-9 CASSLGAGANEQYF TGTGCCAGCAGCTTAGGTGCAGGGGCCAACGAGCAGTACTTC
. TRBJ1-5 . TRBV9 CASSGGGGLLEPQHF TGTGCCAGCAGCGGCGGGGGGGGCCTCCTAGAGCCCCAGCATTTT
. TRBJ2-7 . TRBV4-1 CASSQAVASSYEQYF TGCGCCAGCAGCCAAGCAGTGGCCAGCTCCTACGAGCAGTACTTC
. TRBJ2-2 . TRBV30 CAWSGPTGELFF TGTGCCTGGAGTGGGCCTACCGGGGAGCTGTTTTTT
. TRBJ1-1 . TRBV29-1 CSVDQGARDWNTEAFF TGCAGCGTTGATCAAGGGGCGCGGGATTGGAACACTGAAGCTTTCTTT
. TRBJ2-6 once TRBV29-1 CSVWDAGANVLTF TGCAGCGTTTGGGACGCTGGGGCCAACGTCCTGACTTTC
TRBD1 TRBJ1-6 . TRBV20-1 CSAVLRDSDTPLHF TGCAGTGCTGTACTCCGGGACAGCGATACACCCCTCCACTTT
. TRBJ1-1 . TRBV7-9 CASSLVSLRNTEAFF TGTGCCAGCAGCTTAGTTTCACTCAGAAACACTGAAGCTTTCTTT
TRBD1 TRBJ1-5 once TRBV7-8 CASSSLSGIQGGFGNQPQHF TGTGCCAGCAGCTCATTGAGTGGTATACAGGGGGGGTTCGGCAATCAGCCCCAGCATTTT
. TRBJ2-1 . TRBV20-1 CSAWDGSSSYNEQFF TGCAGTGCTTGGGACGGGTCTTCCTCCTACAATGAGCAGTTCTTC
TRBD1 TRBJ1-5 . TRBV25-1 CASSAGTGSQPQHF TGTGCCAGCAGTGCCGGGACAGGGAGTCAGCCCCAGCATTTT
. TRBJ1-2 . TRBV4-2 CASSHLDGYTF TGTGCCAGCAGCCACCTGGATGGCTACACCTTC
. TRBJ2-3 . TRBV3-1 CASSDGPSTDTQYF TGTGCCAGCAGCGACGGACCAAGCACAGATACGCAGTATTTT
. TRBJ2-7 . TRBV5-6 CASSLVPGTDYEQYF TGTGCCAGCAGCTTGGTTCCAGGCACAGACTACGAGCAGTACTTC
. TRBJ2-1 . TRBV4-1 CASSQGFNEQFF TGCGCCAGCAGCCAAGGCTTCAATGAGCAGTTCTTC